This entry describes one T cell receptor beta chain. This sample was taken from a study of T cells in Graves' hyperthyroidism and ophthalmopathy. What was amplified from RNA transcripts were TCR beta CDR3 regions. HTBI primers drove first-round RT-PCR of the TCR CDR3. Using its own MiXCR run on the multiplex PCR reads, TCRdb lists one record per CDR3 protein. The sample shows 300,000 to 450,000 distinct CDR3 sequences, just under 25% of them seen only once. The CDR3 covers 17 residues. Trimming cost V 7 bases and J 1 base; bases outside gene matches: 5. The rearrangement joins TRBV12-3 or TRBV12-4 to TRBJ2-2, with 14 bases matching TRBD2. The TCR comes from a man in his forties or fifties with Graves' hyperthyroidism. Source material: blood. CDR3 sequence (DNA): TGTGCCAGCACAAAAGGGACTAGCGGGAGGAACACCGGGGAGCTGTTTTTT. The encoded protein is CASTKGTSGRNTGELFF.